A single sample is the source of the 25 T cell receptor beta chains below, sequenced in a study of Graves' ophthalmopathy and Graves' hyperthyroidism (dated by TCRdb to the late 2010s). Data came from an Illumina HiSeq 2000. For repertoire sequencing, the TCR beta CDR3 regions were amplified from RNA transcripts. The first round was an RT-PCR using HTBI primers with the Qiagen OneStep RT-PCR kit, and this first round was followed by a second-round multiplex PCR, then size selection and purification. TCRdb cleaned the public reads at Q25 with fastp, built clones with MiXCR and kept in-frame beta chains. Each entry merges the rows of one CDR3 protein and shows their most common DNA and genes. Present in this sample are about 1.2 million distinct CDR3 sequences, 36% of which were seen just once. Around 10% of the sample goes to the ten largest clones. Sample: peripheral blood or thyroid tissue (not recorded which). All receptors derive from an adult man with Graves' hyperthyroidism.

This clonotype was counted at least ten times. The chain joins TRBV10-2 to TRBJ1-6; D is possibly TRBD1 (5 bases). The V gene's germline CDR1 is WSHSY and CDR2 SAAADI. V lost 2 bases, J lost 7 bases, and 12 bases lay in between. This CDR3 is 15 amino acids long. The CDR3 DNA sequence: TGCGCCAGCAGTGAGACGGGGGAATTCAATTCACCCCTCCACTTT. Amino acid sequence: CASSETGEFNSPLHF.

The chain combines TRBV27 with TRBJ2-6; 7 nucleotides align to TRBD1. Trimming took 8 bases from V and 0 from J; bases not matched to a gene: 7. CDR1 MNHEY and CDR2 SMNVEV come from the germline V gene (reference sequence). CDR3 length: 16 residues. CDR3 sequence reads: CASGMTGISGANVLTF. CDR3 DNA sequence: TGTGCCAGCGGGATGACAGGGATCTCTGGGGCCAACGTCCTGACTTTC.

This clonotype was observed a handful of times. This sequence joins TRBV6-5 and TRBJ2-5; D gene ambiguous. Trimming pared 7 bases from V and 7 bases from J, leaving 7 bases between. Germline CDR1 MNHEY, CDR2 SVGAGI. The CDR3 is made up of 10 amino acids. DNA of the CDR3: TGTGCCAGCAAGTCGGGGACCCAGTACTTC. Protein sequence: CASKSGTQYF.

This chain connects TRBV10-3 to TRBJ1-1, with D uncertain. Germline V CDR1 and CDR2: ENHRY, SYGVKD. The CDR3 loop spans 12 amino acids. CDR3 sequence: CAGLGLNTEAFF. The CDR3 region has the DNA TGTGCAGGCCTCGGGTTGAACACTGAAGCTTTCTTT.

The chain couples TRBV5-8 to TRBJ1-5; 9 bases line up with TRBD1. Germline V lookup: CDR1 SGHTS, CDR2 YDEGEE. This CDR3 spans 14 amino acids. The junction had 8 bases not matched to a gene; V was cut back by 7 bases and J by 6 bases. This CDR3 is CASSTGTGLQPQHF. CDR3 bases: TGTGCCAGCTCAACCGGGACAGGGCTTCAGCCCCAGCATTTT.

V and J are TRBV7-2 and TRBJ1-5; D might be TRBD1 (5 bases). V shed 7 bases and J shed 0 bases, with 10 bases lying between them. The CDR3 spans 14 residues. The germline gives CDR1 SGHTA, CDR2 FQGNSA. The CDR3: CASMLTGSNQPQHF. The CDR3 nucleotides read TGTGCCAGCATGTTAACAGGTAGCAATCAGCCCCAGCATTTT.

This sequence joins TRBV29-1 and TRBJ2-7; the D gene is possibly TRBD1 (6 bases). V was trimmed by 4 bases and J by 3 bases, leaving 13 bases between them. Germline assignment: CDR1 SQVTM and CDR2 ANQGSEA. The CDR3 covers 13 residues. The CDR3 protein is CSVARHRDYEQYF. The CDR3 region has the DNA TGCAGCGTTGCCCGACACAGGGACTACGAGCAGTACTTC.

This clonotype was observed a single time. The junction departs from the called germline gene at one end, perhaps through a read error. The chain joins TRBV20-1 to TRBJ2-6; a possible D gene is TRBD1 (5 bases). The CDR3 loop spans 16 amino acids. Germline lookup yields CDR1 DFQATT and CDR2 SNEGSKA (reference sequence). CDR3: CSARDIENYGANALTF. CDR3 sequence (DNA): TGCAGTGCTAGAGATATAGAGAACTATGGGGCCAACGCCCTGACTTTC.

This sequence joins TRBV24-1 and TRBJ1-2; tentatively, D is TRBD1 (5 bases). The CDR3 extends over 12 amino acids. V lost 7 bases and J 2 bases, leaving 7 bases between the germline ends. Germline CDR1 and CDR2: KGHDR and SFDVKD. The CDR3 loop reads CATSGDNYGYTF. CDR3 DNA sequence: TGTGCCACCAGCGGGGACAACTATGGCTACACCTTC.

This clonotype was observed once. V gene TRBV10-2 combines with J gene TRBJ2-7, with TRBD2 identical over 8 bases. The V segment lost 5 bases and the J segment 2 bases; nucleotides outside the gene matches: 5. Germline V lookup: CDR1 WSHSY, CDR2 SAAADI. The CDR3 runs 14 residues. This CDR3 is CASSISGITYEQYF. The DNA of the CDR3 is TGCGCCAGCAGTATTAGCGGGATTACCTACGAGCAGTACTTC.

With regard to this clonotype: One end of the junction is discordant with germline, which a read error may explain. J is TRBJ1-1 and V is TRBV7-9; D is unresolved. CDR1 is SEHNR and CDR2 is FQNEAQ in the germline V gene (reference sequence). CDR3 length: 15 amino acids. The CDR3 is CASSQVRGQNTEAFF. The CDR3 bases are TGCGCCAGCAGCCAAGTCCGGGGTCAAAACACTGAAGCTTTCTTT.

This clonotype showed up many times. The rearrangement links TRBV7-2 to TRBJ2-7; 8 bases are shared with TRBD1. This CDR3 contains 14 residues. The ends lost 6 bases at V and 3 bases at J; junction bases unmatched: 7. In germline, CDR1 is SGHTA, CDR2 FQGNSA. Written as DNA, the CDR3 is TGTGCCAGCAGTCCCGGGACAGGACTCTACGAGCAGTACTTC. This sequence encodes CASSPGTGLYEQYF. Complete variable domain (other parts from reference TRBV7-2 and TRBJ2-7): GAGVSQSPSNKVTEKGKDVELRCDPISGHTALYWYRQSLGQGLEFLIYFQGNSAPDKSGLPSDRFSAERTGGSVSTLTIQRTQQEDSAVYLCASSPGTGLYEQYFGPGTRLTVT.

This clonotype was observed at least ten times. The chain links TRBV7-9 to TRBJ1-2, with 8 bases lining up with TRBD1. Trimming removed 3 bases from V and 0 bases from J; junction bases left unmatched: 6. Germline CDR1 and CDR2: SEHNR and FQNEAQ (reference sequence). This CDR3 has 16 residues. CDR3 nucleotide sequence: TGTGCCAGCAGCTTGGACGGACAGGGCGCTAACTATGGCTACACCTTC. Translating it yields CASSLDGQGANYGYTF.

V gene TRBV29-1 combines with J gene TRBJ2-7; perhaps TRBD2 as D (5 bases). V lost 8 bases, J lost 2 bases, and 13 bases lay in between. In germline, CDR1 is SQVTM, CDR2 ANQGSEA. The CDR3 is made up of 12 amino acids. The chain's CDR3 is CSQAASAYEQYF. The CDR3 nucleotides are TGCAGCCAAGCGGCCTCAGCCTACGAGCAGTACTTC.

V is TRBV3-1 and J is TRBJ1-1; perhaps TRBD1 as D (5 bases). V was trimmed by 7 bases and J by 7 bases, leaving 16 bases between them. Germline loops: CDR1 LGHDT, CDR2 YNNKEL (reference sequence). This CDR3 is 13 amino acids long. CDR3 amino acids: CASMLGTWGEAFF. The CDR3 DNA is TGTGCCAGCATGCTGGGGACTTGGGGTGAAGCTTTCTTT.

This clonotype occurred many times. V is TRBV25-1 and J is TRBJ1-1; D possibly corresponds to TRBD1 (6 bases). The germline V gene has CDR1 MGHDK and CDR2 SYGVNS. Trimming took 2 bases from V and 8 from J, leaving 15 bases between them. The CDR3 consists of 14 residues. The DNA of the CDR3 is TGTGCCAGCAGTGAACTTGGGGGGGCCCGAGAAGCTTTCTTT. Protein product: CASSELGGAREAFF.

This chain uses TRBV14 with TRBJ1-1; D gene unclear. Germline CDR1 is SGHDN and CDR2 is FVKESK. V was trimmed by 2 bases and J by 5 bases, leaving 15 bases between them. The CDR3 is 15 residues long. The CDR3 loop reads CASSQFVLGRTEAFF. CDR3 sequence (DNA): TGTGCCAGCAGCCAATTTGTACTTGGGAGGACTGAAGCTTTCTTT.

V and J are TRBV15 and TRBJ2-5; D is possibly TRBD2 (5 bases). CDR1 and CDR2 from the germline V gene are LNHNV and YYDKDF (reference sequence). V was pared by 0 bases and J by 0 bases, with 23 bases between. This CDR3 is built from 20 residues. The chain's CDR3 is CATSRDSLPGFEQYQETQYF. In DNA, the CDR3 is TGTGCCACCAGCAGAGATTCCCTACCGGGATTCGAGCAGTACCAAGAGACCCAGTACTTC.

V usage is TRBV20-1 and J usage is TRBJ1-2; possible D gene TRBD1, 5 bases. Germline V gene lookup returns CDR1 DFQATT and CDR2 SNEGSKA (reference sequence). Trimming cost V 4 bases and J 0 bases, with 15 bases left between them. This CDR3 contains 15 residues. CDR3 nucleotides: TGCAGTGCTAAGAAACCGGGGCGGCCTAACTATGGCTACACCTTC. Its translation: CSAKKPGRPNYGYTF.

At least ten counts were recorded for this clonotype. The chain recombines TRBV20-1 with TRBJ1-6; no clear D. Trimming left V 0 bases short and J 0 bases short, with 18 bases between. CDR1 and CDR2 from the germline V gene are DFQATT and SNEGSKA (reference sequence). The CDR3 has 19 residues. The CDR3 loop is CSARDLVAVGPSYNSPLHF. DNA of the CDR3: TGCAGTGCTAGAGATCTTGTGGCAGTCGGTCCCTCCTATAATTCACCCCTCCACTTT.

CDR3 DNA sequence: TGCGCCAGCAGCTTGGGAGGCGCGGGAGGGAACGAGCAGTACTTC. Residues: CASSLGGAGGNEQYF. The V and J genes are TRBV5-1 and TRBJ2-7; TRBD2 matches 9 bases. In germline, CDR1 is SGHRS, CDR2 YFSETQ. This CDR3 comprises 15 residues. Losses at the gene ends were 0 bases for V and 5 bases for J; bases not matched to a gene: 6.

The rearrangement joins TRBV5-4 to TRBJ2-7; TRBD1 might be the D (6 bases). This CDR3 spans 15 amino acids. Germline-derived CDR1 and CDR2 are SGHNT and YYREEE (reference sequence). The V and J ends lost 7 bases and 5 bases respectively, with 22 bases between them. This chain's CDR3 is CASGTGTTLGDEQYF. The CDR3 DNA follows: TGTGCCAGCGGCACCGGGACAACCCTCGGGGACGAGCAGTACTTC.

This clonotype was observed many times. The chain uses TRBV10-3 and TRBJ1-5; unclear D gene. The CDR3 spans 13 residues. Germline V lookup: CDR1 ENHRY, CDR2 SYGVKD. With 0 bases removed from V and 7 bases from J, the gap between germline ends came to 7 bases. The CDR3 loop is CAISESQRQPQHF. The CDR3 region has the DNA TGTGCCATCAGTGAGTCACAGCGGCAGCCCCAGCATTTT.

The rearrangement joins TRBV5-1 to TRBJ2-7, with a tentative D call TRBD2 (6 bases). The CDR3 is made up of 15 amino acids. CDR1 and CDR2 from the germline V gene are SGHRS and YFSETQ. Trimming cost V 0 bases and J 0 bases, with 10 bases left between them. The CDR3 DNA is TGCGCCAGCAGCTTGGGGGCTAGCGTCTCCTACGAGCAGTACTTC. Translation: CASSLGASVSYEQYF.

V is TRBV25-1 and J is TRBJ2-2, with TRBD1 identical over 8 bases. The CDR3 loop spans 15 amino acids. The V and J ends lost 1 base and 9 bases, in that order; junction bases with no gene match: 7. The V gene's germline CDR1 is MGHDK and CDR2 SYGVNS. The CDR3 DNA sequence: TGTGCCAGCAGTGAATCGCCAGGGGGCGGACGGGAGCTGTTTTTT. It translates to CASSESPGGGRELFF.